This TCR beta chain was documented in a study of neoadjuvant anti-PD-1 for oral cavity cancer. Turning to the study itself: Nivolumab at 3 mg/kg was mostly given biweekly, three to four doses, pre-surgery. Patients without progression received a fourth nivolumab dose around day 43, then surgical resection on days 50-56.

Cohort: HPV-negative, locally advanced oral cavity squamous cell carcinoma patients. Produced via immunoSEQ multiplex PCR; TCRdb's table is partial and in-frame only. This table holds some 15,000 clones, about 59% found once. The CDR3 runs to 16 residues. Germline V lookup: CDR1 GTSNPN, CDR2 SVGIG (reference sequence). V shed 1 base, J shed 4 bases, and the junction held 7 bases outside the gene matches. The receptor comes from a person between 40 and 85 years old with oral cavity squamous cell carcinoma. J is TRBJ1-2 and V is TRBV30; 12 bases match TRBD1. The material was PBMCs, obtained before nivolumab (anti-PD-1) treatment. For the CDR3, the DNA is TGTGCCTGGAGTGGGCGGGACAGGGGGCTCTTCTATGGCTACACCTTC. Amino acid sequence: CAWSGRDRGLFYGYTF.